This T cell receptor (beta chain) comes out of a study of PD-L1 blockade in urothelial cancer. Time point of the sample: pretreatment peripheral blood. This clone was counted only a few times. The junction had 5 bases not matched to a gene; V was cut back by 4 bases and J by 5 bases. This CDR3 is 16 amino acids long. Germline V lookup: CDR1 LNHDA, CDR2 SQIVND (reference sequence). Sequencing was performed with immunoSEQ multiplex PCR; in TCRdb, only in-frame clones are kept and a portion is missing. The table shows tens of thousands of clones, with roughly 75% occurring only once. J is TRBJ2-2 and V is TRBV19; the match to TRBD2 covers 12 bases. The specimen was PBMCs, collected around atezolizumab (anti-PD-L1) treatment. The origin of this receptor is a man aged 65 to 85 with urothelial cancer. The chain's CDR3 is CASSTILAGGTGELFF. CDR3 nucleotides: TGTGCCAGTAGTACGATACTAGCGGGAGGTACCGGGGAGCTGTTTTTT.